These 26 T cell receptor beta chains were sequenced from one sample in a study of shared clonotypes between healthy human individuals (TCRdb year 2020). To prepare the library, the immunoSEQ multiplex PCR assay was applied. Imported from immuneACCESS, the table was reduced by TCRdb to in-frame sequences with V and J called. These copies leave out some clones; in studies compared against another copy, an unresolved V gene accounts for under half, and the cause of the remainder is not known. The sample table records 2 million or so clones; roughly 94% of these occur just once. Jointly, the top ten make up 0.1% to 0.15% of the sample. The sequencing sample was made of naive CD4+ T cells sorted from blood. The cell subset or site label of this sample denotes: CD45RA+ positively selected. The receptors were gathered from a man younger than 35 in good health.

The J gene is TRBJ2-1, the V gene TRBV6-1; 10 bases agree with TRBD2. This CDR3 has 15 amino acids. J was trimmed by 8 bases and V by 7 bases; bases with no gene match: 11. CDR1 MNHNS and CDR2 SASEGT come from the germline V gene. This CDR3 reads CASTEIAGGRDEQFF. CDR3 in DNA: TGTGCCAGCACCGAGATAGCGGGGGGCCGGGATGAGCAGTTCTTC.

The CDR3 nucleotides read TGTGCCAGCAGTGAAGGTCAGGGCTCCTACGAGCAGTACTTC. Its protein is CASSEGQGSYEQYF. The V gene is TRBV25-1, the J gene TRBJ2-7, with D tentatively TRBD1 (5 bases). This CDR3 spans 14 amino acids. V was pared by 2 bases and J by 0 bases, with 8 bases between. Germline values: CDR1 MGHDK, CDR2 SYGVNS.

The V call is TRBV6-1, the J call TRBJ1-6, with D tentatively TRBD1 (6 bases). Trimming stripped 2 bases from V and 1 base from J, with 12 bases between. This CDR3 contains 17 residues. Germline lookup yields CDR1 MNHNS and CDR2 SASEGT. The CDR3 sequence: CASSETGGGSYNSPLHF. DNA of the CDR3: TGTGCCAGCAGTGAAACGGGGGGCGGATCCTATAATTCACCCCTCCACTTT.

The rearrangement links TRBV30 to TRBJ1-2; D possibly corresponds to TRBD1 (5 bases). Germline CDR1 is GTSNPN and CDR2 is SVGIG (reference sequence). With 3 bases removed from V and 7 bases from J, the gap between germline ends came to 15 bases. CDR3 length: 13 amino acids. The CDR3 nucleotides read TGTGCCTGGAGGGGCAGGCCCCAGGGTGGCTACACCTTC. This sequence encodes CAWRGRPQGGYTF. Looking up the rest from reference TRBV30 and TRBJ1-2 gives the full variable domain: SQTIHQWPATLVQPVGSPLSLECTVEGTSNPNLYWYRQAAGRGLQLLFYSVGIGQISSEVPQNLSASRPQDRQFILSSKKLLLSDSGFYLCAWRGRPQGGYTFGSGTRLTVV.

The chain carries TRBV6-1 and TRBJ1-1; D unresolved. Germline CDR1 reads MNHNS; CDR2 reads SASEGT. V was pared by 1 base and J by 1 base, with 10 bases between. This CDR3 is built from 15 residues. CDR3 residues: CASSEESAGNTEAFF. The CDR3 bases are TGTGCCAGCAGTGAAGAGTCGGCAGGGAACACTGAAGCTTTCTTT.

This chain joins TRBV7-9 and TRBJ2-1; 7 nucleotides agree with TRBD2. The CDR3 is 16 residues long. CDR1 SEHNR and CDR2 FQNEAQ come from the germline V gene (reference sequence). The J segment lost 4 bases and the V segment lost 5 bases, leaving 11 bases of the junction unmatched. CDR3 bases: TGTGCCAGCAGCGCAAGCCTAGCGGTCATTTACAATGAGCAGTTCTTC. It specifies CASSASLAVIYNEQFF.

The chain employs TRBV11-2 and TRBJ1-3; D uncertain. Between the trimmed V and J ends, which lost 4 bases and 8 bases, there was a span of 12 bases. There are 13 residues in the CDR3. The germline V gene encodes CDR1 SGHAT and CDR2 FQNNGV. The CDR3: CASSSTDGHTIYF. The CDR3 region has the DNA TGTGCCAGCAGCTCTACAGACGGGCACACCATATATTTT.

The chain joins TRBV28 to TRBJ2-1; the D gene is possibly TRBD2 (6 bases). In germline, CDR1 is MDHEN, CDR2 SYDVKM. V lost 5 bases, J lost 12 bases, and 20 bases lay in between. CDR3 length: 14 residues. CDR3 amino acids: CASSPHPEGFGQFF. CDR3 DNA sequence: TGTGCCAGCAGTCCCCACCCGGAGGGGTTTGGGCAGTTCTTC.

The rearrangement joins TRBV5-6 to TRBJ2-6; TRBD1 matches 8 bases. CDR3 length equals 17 residues. Trimming cost V 4 bases and J 0 bases; bases outside gene matches: 6. The germline V gene encodes CDR1 SGHDT and CDR2 YYEEEE. CDR3 loop: CASSAGTGSSGANVLTF. CDR3 in DNA: TGTGCCAGCAGCGCGGGGACAGGCAGCTCTGGGGCCAACGTCCTGACTTTC.

The chain joins TRBV7-2 to TRBJ1-4; maybe TRBD1 (6 bases). This CDR3 contains 13 residues. CDR1 and CDR2 (germline): SGHTA, FQGNSA. V shed 3 bases and J shed 6 bases, with 8 bases lying between them. The CDR3 nucleotides are TGTGCCAGCAGCTTGAACAGGGATGAAAAACTGTTTTTT. It codes for CASSLNRDEKLFF.

The chain carries TRBV5-6 and TRBJ2-2, with D possibly matching TRBD2 (7 bases). V was cut by 3 bases and J by 0 bases, with 15 bases left in between. Per the germline V gene, CDR1 is SGHDT and CDR2 is YYEEEE. The CDR3 is 17 amino acids. The DNA for the CDR3 is TGTGCCAGCAGCTCACGGGGGGCCCCTACGAACACCGGGGAGCTGTTTTTT. Translated, it gives CASSSRGAPTNTGELFF.

The V call is TRBV6-5, the J call TRBJ2-1, with D unclear. Germline V gene data show CDR1 as MNHEY and CDR2 as SVGAGI. The ends were cut back, 5 bases at V and 1 base at J, with 9 bases in the middle. The CDR3 sequence is 14 residues long. The CDR3 DNA is TGTGCCAGCAGTGGAACTGGGTCCTACAATGAGCAGTTCTTC. It codes for CASSGTGSYNEQFF.

The V gene is TRBV10-1, the J gene TRBJ1-1; possible D gene TRBD1, 5 bases. V lost 0 bases and J lost 0, with 8 bases in between. CDR3 length: 15 residues. CDR1 is WNHNN, CDR2 SYGVQD, per germline (reference sequence). CDR3 nucleotide sequence: TGCGCCAGCAGTGAGTCTCGGGGCATGAACACTGAAGCTTTCTTT. Its translation: CASSESRGMNTEAFF.

The genes are TRBV19 and TRBJ1-5, with 7 bases identical to TRBD1. The CDR3 loop spans 15 amino acids. The V and J ends lost 7 bases and 2 bases, in that order; junction bases with no gene match: 8. Germline V gives CDR1 LNHDA, CDR2 SQIVND (reference sequence). The CDR3 is CASNRQGWGNQPQHF. In DNA, the CDR3 is TGTGCCAGTAACCGACAGGGATGGGGCAATCAGCCCCAGCATTTT. The whole variable domain, remainder taken from reference TRBV19 and TRBJ1-5, is DGGITQSPKYLFRKEGQNVTLSCEQNLNHDAMYWYRQDPGQGLRLIYYSQIVNDFQKGDIAEGYSVSREKKESFPLTVTSAQKNPTAFYLCASNRQGWGNQPQHFGDGTRLSIL.

CDR3: CASSLYLKDYEQYF. The CDR3 DNA sequence: TGCGCCAGCAGTTTGTACCTTAAAGACTACGAGCAGTACTTC. J is TRBJ2-7 and V is TRBV5-1; no clear D. Trimming stripped 5 bases from V and 3 bases from J, with 15 bases between. CDR3 length: 14 residues. CDR1 and CDR2 (germline): SGHRS, YFSETQ.

The chain carries TRBV6-1 and TRBJ2-2; D possibly corresponds to TRBD1 (5 bases). CDR1 and CDR2 from the germline V gene are MNHNS and SASEGT. This CDR3 region has 15 residues. The germline V and J ends were trimmed by 7 bases and 2 bases, with 14 bases remaining between them. CDR3 protein: CASKLWGRNTGELFF. CDR3 nucleotide sequence: TGTGCCAGCAAATTATGGGGCCGTAACACCGGGGAGCTGTTTTTT.

In regard to this clone: This sample includes further DNA sequences coding for the same CDR3. This chain connects TRBV11-2 to TRBJ2-7; no reliable D call. Per the germline V gene, CDR1 is SGHAT and CDR2 is FQNNGV. The CDR3 extends over 12 amino acids. V lost 2 bases, J lost 2 bases, and 4 bases lay in between. The CDR3 region has the DNA TGTGCCAGCAGCTTAAATCCCTACGAGCAGTACTTC. It yields the protein CASSLNPYEQYF.

The chain is built from TRBV5-6 and TRBJ2-3, with D hard to call. Trimming removed 0 bases from V and 0 bases from J, with 11 bases in between. The CDR3 spans 16 residues. Looked up from germline, CDR1 is SGHDT and CDR2 is YYEEEE. The CDR3 DNA follows: TGTGCCAGCAGCTTGGCGGGCGTTACTAGCACAGATACGCAGTATTTT. Its translation: CASSLAGVTSTDTQYF.

J is TRBJ2-1 and V is TRBV5-1; 11 bases are a match to TRBD2. Germline CDR1 is SGHRS and CDR2 is YFSETQ. The V segment lost 2 bases and the J segment 6 bases; nucleotides outside the gene matches: 4. CDR3 length: 15 amino acids. CDR3 protein: CASSFGLAGSNEQFF. The CDR3 DNA follows: TGCGCCAGCAGCTTTGGACTAGCGGGTAGCAATGAGCAGTTCTTC.

The genes are TRBV19 and TRBJ2-2; 10 bases agree with TRBD2. The V gene end was trimmed by 7 bases and the J gene end by 3 bases; junction bases not matched to a gene: 2. CDR1 is LNHDA and CDR2 is SQIVND in the germline V gene (reference sequence). CDR3 size: 14 residues. Here the CDR3 reads CASTSGRDTGELFF. CDR3 sequence (DNA): TGTGCCAGTACCAGCGGGAGGGACACCGGGGAGCTGTTTTTT.

The rearrangement uses TRBV7-2 and TRBJ2-5; 7 bases line up with TRBD1. This CDR3 region has 14 residues. The germline gives CDR1 SGHTA, CDR2 FQGNSA. V lost 4 bases and J lost 5; bases outside the gene matches: 7. The CDR3: CASSSTGVGETQYF. The CDR3 DNA is TGTGCCAGCAGCTCAACAGGGGTGGGGGAGACCCAGTACTTC. The full variable domain, its missing parts supplied by reference TRBV7-2 and TRBJ2-5, is GAGVSQSPSNKVTEKGKDVELRCDPISGHTALYWYRQSLGQGLEFLIYFQGNSAPDKSGLPSDRFSAERTGGSVSTLTIQRTQQEDSAVYLCASSSTGVGETQYFGPGTRLLVL.

This sequence joins TRBV19 and TRBJ2-6; D possibly corresponds to TRBD2 (6 bases). V shed 3 bases and J shed 0 bases, with 12 bases lying between them. The germline V gene has CDR1 LNHDA and CDR2 SQIVND (reference sequence). The CDR3 has 17 residues. The CDR3 DNA is TGTGCCAGTAGTATCGGAGGGGCGGGCTCTGGGGCCAACGTCCTGACTTTC. It translates to CASSIGGAGSGANVLTF.

V is TRBV2 and J is TRBJ1-2, with a weak D call TRBD1 (6 bases). The ends were cut back, 6 bases at V and 2 bases at J, with 10 bases in the middle. The CDR3 is 13 residues long. Germline CDR1 and CDR2: SNHLY and FYNNEI. Here the CDR3 DNA reads TGTGCCAGCAGGCGGGGGCTGAACTATGGCTACACCTTC. It codes for CASRRGLNYGYTF.

This chain connects TRBV11-2 to TRBJ1-1; D is perhaps TRBD1 (6 bases). V was pared by 7 bases and J by 3 bases, with 15 bases between. Germline assignment: CDR1 SGHAT and CDR2 FQNNGV. This CDR3 is built from 14 residues. The CDR3 DNA follows: TGTGCCAGCAATAAACCGCCAGGGGACACTGAAGCTTTCTTT. Its protein is CASNKPPGDTEAFF.

This clone was observed once. This chain links TRBV7-9 with TRBJ2-5; no firm D call. The CDR3 has 14 residues. Trimming stripped 0 bases from V and 5 bases from J, with 10 bases between. Germline V gene lookup returns CDR1 SEHNR and CDR2 FQNEAQ (reference sequence). The DNA for the CDR3 is TGTGCCAGCAGCTTAGCCGGAGTGTACGAGACCCAGTACTTC. As protein: CASSLAGVYETQYF.

This clone was recorded once. The chain couples TRBV18 to TRBJ1-1; no clear D gene. Germline CDR1 KGHSH, CDR2 LQKENI. Trimming shortened V by 1 base and J by 11 bases, and 11 bases separated the two germline ends. The CDR3 has 12 amino acids. In DNA, the CDR3 is TGTGCCAGCTCACCACGGGGTACGGCGGCTTTCTTT. Encoded protein: CASSPRGTAAFF.